The rows below give T cell receptor beta chains drawn from one sample of a study of T cell responses to AZD1222 COVID-19 vaccine. The data were produced by immunoSEQ multiplex PCR, yet TCRdb's version contains in-frame clones alone and is incomplete. The sample holds approximately 180,000 clones, roughly nine tenths seen once. This sample comprised peripheral blood, obtained on day 0 of AZD1222 vaccination. These receptors were collected from an adult in good health. The CDR3 runs from the conserved cysteine through the conserved F or W. Fields, in order: D gene, J gene, V gene, clone size, CDR3 DNA, CDR3 protein. A D gene is named only where the DNA matches it firmly. Where a row states a size, it is once, few, many or the class of an expanded clone; other rows omit it.

d_call: NA
j_call: TRBJ2-1
v_call: TRBV2
clone_size: few
cdr3_nt: TGTGCCACCCTGGTGGACATTTCCAATGAGCAGTTCTTC
cdr3_aa: CATLVDISNEQFF

d_call: NA
j_call: TRBJ1-1
v_call: TRBV5-6
clone_size: NA
cdr3_nt: TGTGCCAGCAGCTTACAACAAGGGGAAGCTTTCTTT
cdr3_aa: CASSLQQGEAFF

d_call: NA
j_call: TRBJ1-3
v_call: TRBV29-1
clone_size: NA
cdr3_nt: TGCAGCGTTGAAGCAGGGATTTCTGGAAACACCATATATTTT
cdr3_aa: CSVEAGISGNTIYF

d_call: NA
j_call: TRBJ2-3
v_call: TRBV7-2
clone_size: NA
cdr3_nt: TGTGCCAGCAGCTTAGTTGGGGGGATGATAGATACGCAGTATTTT
cdr3_aa: CASSLVGGMIDTQYF

d_call: TRBD1
j_call: TRBJ2-7
v_call: TRBV5-1
clone_size: NA
cdr3_nt: TGCGCCAGCAGCTCCACGGGACAGGGGTACGAGCAGTACTTC
cdr3_aa: CASSSTGQGYEQYF

d_call: NA
j_call: TRBJ1-2
v_call: TRBV4-1
clone_size: NA
cdr3_nt: TGCGCCAGCAGCCAAGGAATCACGCAGTACTATGGCTACACCTTC
cdr3_aa: CASSQGITQYYGYTF

d_call: TRBD1
j_call: TRBJ1-1
v_call: TRBV7-9
clone_size: NA
cdr3_nt: TGTGCCAGCAGCTTGTCGACAGGGGGCACTGAAGCTTTCTTT
cdr3_aa: CASSLSTGGTEAFF

d_call: TRBD2
j_call: TRBJ2-2
v_call: TRBV5-1
clone_size: NA
cdr3_nt: TGCGCCAGCAGCCCGGGACTAGCGGGGTCGAACACCGGGGAGCTGTTTTTT
cdr3_aa: CASSPGLAGSNTGELFF

d_call: NA
j_call: TRBJ2-2
v_call: TRBV28
clone_size: NA
cdr3_nt: TGTGCCAGCAGCGAATCAGGGGTTGGCACCGGGGAGCTGTTTTTT
cdr3_aa: CASSESGVGTGELFF

d_call: NA
j_call: TRBJ1-3
v_call: TRBV12-3/TRBV12-4
clone_size: NA
cdr3_nt: TGTGCCAGCAGTTTAAGGGGAAACACCATATATTTT
cdr3_aa: CASSLRGNTIYF

d_call: NA
j_call: TRBJ1-1
v_call: TRBV6-1
clone_size: NA
cdr3_nt: TGTGCCAGCAGTGAATCCGGCGGGCCTTATGAAGCTTTCTTT
cdr3_aa: CASSESGGPYEAFF

d_call: TRBD1
j_call: TRBJ1-2
v_call: TRBV15
clone_size: few
cdr3_nt: TGTGCCACCAGCAACTCACCGGGGACAGGGGATGGCTACACCTTC
cdr3_aa: CATSNSPGTGDGYTF

d_call: NA
j_call: TRBJ1-3
v_call: TRBV5-4
clone_size: NA
cdr3_nt: TGTGCCAGCAGCCCTGGATCAGGGGCTCGCTCTGGAAACACCATATATTTT
cdr3_aa: CASSPGSGARSGNTIYF

d_call: NA
j_call: TRBJ1-3
v_call: TRBV28
clone_size: many
cdr3_nt: TGTGCCAGCAGTTTTATTGGCACCATATATTTT
cdr3_aa: CASSFIGTIYF

d_call: NA
j_call: TRBJ2-1
v_call: TRBV16
clone_size: NA
cdr3_nt: TGTGCCAGCAGCCCGCGACTTGCGGATGAGCAGTTCTTC
cdr3_aa: CASSPRLADEQFF

d_call: TRBD1
j_call: TRBJ1-1
v_call: TRBV27
clone_size: NA
cdr3_nt: TGTGCCAGCAGTGGATCAGGGGGCCTGAACACTGAAGCTTTCTTT
cdr3_aa: CASSGSGGLNTEAFF

d_call: NA
j_call: TRBJ1-5
v_call: TRBV10-3
clone_size: NA
cdr3_nt: TGTGCCATCAGTGTAGGTTTAGGGGACGGCAATCAGCCCCAGCATTTT
cdr3_aa: CAISVGLGDGNQPQHF

d_call: NA
j_call: TRBJ2-1
v_call: TRBV11-2
clone_size: NA
cdr3_nt: TGTGCCAGCAGTCGCTCGCGTCTGAGGTCGGAGCAGTTCTTC
cdr3_aa: CASSRSRLRSEQFF

d_call: NA
j_call: TRBJ1-2
v_call: TRBV12-3/TRBV12-4
clone_size: NA
cdr3_nt: TGTGCCAGCAATTTGGATGGGACCGCCGGCTACACCTTC
cdr3_aa: CASNLDGTAGYTF

d_call: NA
j_call: TRBJ1-1
v_call: TRBV30
clone_size: NA
cdr3_nt: TGTGCCTGGAGTGTACAGGGTAGCACTGAAGCTTTCTTT
cdr3_aa: CAWSVQGSTEAFF

d_call: TRBD1
j_call: TRBJ1-2
v_call: TRBV4-2
clone_size: NA
cdr3_nt: TGTGCCAGCAGCCCACCAGTCTCGGGACAGGCCAACTATGGCTACACCTTC
cdr3_aa: CASSPPVSGQANYGYTF

d_call: NA
j_call: TRBJ2-1
v_call: TRBV19
clone_size: once
cdr3_nt: TGTGCCAGTAGTTTGGAGAGGGCCGGGTTAGGTGAGCAGTTCTTC
cdr3_aa: CASSLERAGLGEQFF

d_call: NA
j_call: TRBJ2-5
v_call: TRBV19
clone_size: NA
cdr3_nt: TGTGCCAGTAGTATTGGGGGCTTGGGGACCCAGTACTTC
cdr3_aa: CASSIGGLGTQYF

d_call: NA
j_call: TRBJ1-6
v_call: TRBV28
clone_size: NA
cdr3_nt: TGTGCCAGCAGTTCAGAATATTCACCCCTCCACTTT
cdr3_aa: CASSSEYSPLHF

d_call: TRBD2
j_call: TRBJ2-1
v_call: TRBV5-4
clone_size: NA
cdr3_nt: TGTGCCAGCTGGTCCGGGGGCCTAAAAGCGGGAGTAACCTACAATGAGCAGTTCTTC
cdr3_aa: CASWSGGLKAGVTYNEQFF

d_call: NA
j_call: TRBJ2-5
v_call: TRBV11-1
clone_size: NA
cdr3_nt: TGTGCCAGCAGCCGGGGACCGCGAGAGACCCAGTACTTC
cdr3_aa: CASSRGPRETQYF

d_call: NA
j_call: TRBJ1-5
v_call: TRBV5-6
clone_size: NA
cdr3_nt: TGTGCCAGCAGCTCCCGGGGCCTAAATAGCAATCAGCCCCAGCATTTT
cdr3_aa: CASSSRGLNSNQPQHF

d_call: NA
j_call: TRBJ2-2
v_call: TRBV19
clone_size: NA
cdr3_nt: TGTGCCAGTAGTGCCCACTCCGGACGAGTTGCCGGGGAGCTGTTTTTT
cdr3_aa: CASSAHSGRVAGELFF

d_call: NA
j_call: TRBJ1-1
v_call: TRBV7-8
clone_size: NA
cdr3_nt: TGTGCCAGCAGCTTAGCCGCCAGGGCGGGGACTGAAGCTTTCTTT
cdr3_aa: CASSLAARAGTEAFF

d_call: NA
j_call: TRBJ1-5
v_call: TRBV19
clone_size: NA
cdr3_nt: TGTGCCAGTAGTCTTAGGACCTTGATAACGGAAAATCAGCCCCAGCATTTT
cdr3_aa: CASSLRTLITENQPQHF

d_call: NA
j_call: TRBJ1-1
v_call: TRBV5-5
clone_size: once
cdr3_nt: TGTGCCAGCAGCTTGGAGGTTCCGAACACTGAAGCTTTCTTT
cdr3_aa: CASSLEVPNTEAFF

d_call: NA
j_call: TRBJ2-2
v_call: TRBV10-3
clone_size: few
cdr3_nt: TGTGCCATCAGTGAGAGGGGTCCGATGAACACCGGGGAGCTGTTTTTT
cdr3_aa: CAISERGPMNTGELFF

d_call: NA
j_call: TRBJ1-1
v_call: TRBV3-1/TRBV3-2
clone_size: NA
cdr3_nt: TGTGCCAGCAGCCAGCCCCGAGGTGAAGCTTTCTTT
cdr3_aa: CASSQPRGEAFF

d_call: NA
j_call: TRBJ1-1
v_call: TRBV5-1
clone_size: NA
cdr3_nt: TGCGCCAGCAGCTTGACTACGACTGAAGCTTTCTTT
cdr3_aa: CASSLTTTEAFF

d_call: NA
j_call: TRBJ2-5
v_call: TRBV28
clone_size: NA
cdr3_nt: TGTGCCAGCAGTCCCATCGGGGCCACAGGAGGGGAGACCCAGTACTTC
cdr3_aa: CASSPIGATGGETQYF

d_call: NA
j_call: TRBJ2-2
v_call: TRBV6-5
clone_size: NA
cdr3_nt: TGTGCCACCAGATGGGGCAGGGCGAACACCGGGGAGCTGTTTTTT
cdr3_aa: CATRWGRANTGELFF

d_call: NA
j_call: TRBJ2-2
v_call: TRBV7-9
clone_size: few
cdr3_nt: TGTGCCAGCAGCCAGACTCTTGGCGGGGCTGCAAAAAGGGAGCTGTTTTTT
cdr3_aa: CASSQTLGGAAKRELFF

d_call: NA
j_call: TRBJ1-6
v_call: TRBV28
clone_size: once
cdr3_nt: TGTGCCAGTATTAAACGGGGCTATTCACCCCTCCACTTT
cdr3_aa: CASIKRGYSPLHF

d_call: NA
j_call: TRBJ1-4
v_call: TRBV2
clone_size: NA
cdr3_nt: TGTGCCAGCCGGGGTACTAAGGAAAAACTGTTTTTT
cdr3_aa: CASRGTKEKLFF

d_call: NA
j_call: TRBJ2-5
v_call: TRBV18
clone_size: NA
cdr3_nt: TGTGCCAGCTCTTCTACCTTTAGCGGTATACAAGAGACCCAGTACTTC
cdr3_aa: CASSSTFSGIQETQYF

d_call: NA
j_call: TRBJ1-1
v_call: TRBV10-3
clone_size: NA
cdr3_nt: TGTGCCATCTCTAACCCAGGGCAGGGTAACATTGAAGCTTTCTTT
cdr3_aa: CAISNPGQGNIEAFF

d_call: TRBD2
j_call: TRBJ2-7
v_call: TRBV7-2
clone_size: NA
cdr3_nt: TGTGCCAGCAGCATTAGCGGGTTGAGTTCCTACGAGCAGTACTTC
cdr3_aa: CASSISGLSSYEQYF